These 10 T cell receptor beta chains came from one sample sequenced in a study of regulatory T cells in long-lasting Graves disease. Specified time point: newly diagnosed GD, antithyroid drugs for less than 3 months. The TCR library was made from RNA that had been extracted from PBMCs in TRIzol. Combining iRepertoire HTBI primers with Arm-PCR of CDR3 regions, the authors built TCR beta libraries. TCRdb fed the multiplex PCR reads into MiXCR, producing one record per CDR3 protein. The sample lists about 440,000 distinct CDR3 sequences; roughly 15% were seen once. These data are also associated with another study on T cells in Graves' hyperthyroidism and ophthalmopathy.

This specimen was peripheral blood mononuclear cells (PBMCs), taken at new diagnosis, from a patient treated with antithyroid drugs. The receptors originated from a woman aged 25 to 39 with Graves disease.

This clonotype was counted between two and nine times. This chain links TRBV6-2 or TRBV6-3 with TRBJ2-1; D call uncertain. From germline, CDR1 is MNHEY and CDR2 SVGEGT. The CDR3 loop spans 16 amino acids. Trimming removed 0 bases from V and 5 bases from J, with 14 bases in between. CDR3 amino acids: CASSYSSARSNNEQFF. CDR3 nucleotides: TGTGCCAGCAGTTACTCATCAGCGCGTTCGAACAATGAGCAGTTCTTC.

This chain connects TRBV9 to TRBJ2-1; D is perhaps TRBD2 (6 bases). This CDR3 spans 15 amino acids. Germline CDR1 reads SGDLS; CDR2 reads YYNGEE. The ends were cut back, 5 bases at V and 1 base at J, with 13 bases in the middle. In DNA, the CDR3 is TGTGCCAGCAGTCTCCGACTAGGATCCTACAATGAGCAGTTCTTC. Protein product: CASSLRLGSYNEQFF.

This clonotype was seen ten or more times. The CDR3, as DNA: TGTGCCAGCAGCTTATGGGGGGGGCAGCAGTATTTT. It codes for CASSLWGGQQYF. The chain combines TRBV11-2 with TRBJ2-3; possibly TRBD2 for D (7 bases). This CDR3 has 12 residues. Looked up from germline, CDR1 is SGHAT and CDR2 is FQNNGV. V lost 2 bases and J 11 bases, leaving 11 bases between the germline ends.

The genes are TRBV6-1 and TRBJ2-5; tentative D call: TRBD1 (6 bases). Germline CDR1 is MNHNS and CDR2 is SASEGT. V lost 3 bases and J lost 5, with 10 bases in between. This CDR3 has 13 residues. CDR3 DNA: TGTGCCAGCAGTGACGACAGGAGGGAGACCCAGTACTTC. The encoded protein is CASSDDRRETQYF.

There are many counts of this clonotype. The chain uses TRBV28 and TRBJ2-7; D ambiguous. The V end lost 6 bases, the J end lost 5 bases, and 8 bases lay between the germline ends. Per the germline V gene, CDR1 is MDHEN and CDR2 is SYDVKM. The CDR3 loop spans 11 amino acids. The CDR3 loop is CASRQTDEQYF. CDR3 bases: TGTGCCAGCAGACAAACCGACGAGCAGTACTTC.

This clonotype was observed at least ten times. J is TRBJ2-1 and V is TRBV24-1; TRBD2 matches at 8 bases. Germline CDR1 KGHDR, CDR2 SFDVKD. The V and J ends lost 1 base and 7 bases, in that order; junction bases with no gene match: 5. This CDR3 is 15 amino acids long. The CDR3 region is CATSDLAREENEQFF. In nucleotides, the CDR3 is TGTGCCACCAGTGATTTAGCGCGGGAGGAGAATGAGCAGTTCTTC.

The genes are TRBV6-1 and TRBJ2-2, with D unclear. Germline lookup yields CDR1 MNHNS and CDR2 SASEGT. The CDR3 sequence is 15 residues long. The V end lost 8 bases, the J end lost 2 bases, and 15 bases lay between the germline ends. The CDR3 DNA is TGTGCCAGCTTCCAATGGCCCGGAAACACCGGGGAGCTGTTTTTT. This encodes CASFQWPGNTGELFF.

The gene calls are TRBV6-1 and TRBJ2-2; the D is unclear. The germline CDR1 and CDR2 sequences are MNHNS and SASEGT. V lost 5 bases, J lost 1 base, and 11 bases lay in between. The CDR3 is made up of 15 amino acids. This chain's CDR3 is CASSPRNKNTGELFF. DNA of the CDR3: TGTGCCAGCAGTCCCAGGAACAAGAACACCGGGGAGCTGTTTTTT.

In DNA, the CDR3 is TGTGCCAGCAGCCCGGGACTAGCGTACCAAGAGACCCAGTACTTC. It translates to CASSPGLAYQETQYF. The V call is TRBV5-5, the J call TRBJ2-5; TRBD2 matches at 10 bases. Per germline, CDR1 SGHKS and CDR2 YYEKEE (reference sequence). CDR3 size: 15 residues. V trimming: 4 bases; J trimming: 0 bases; junction bases outside the gene matches: 3.

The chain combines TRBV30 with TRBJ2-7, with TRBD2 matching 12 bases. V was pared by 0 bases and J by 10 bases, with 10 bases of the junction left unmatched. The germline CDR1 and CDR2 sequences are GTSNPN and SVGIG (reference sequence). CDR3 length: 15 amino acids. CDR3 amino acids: CAWSVLRVTSGRQYF. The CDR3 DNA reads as TGTGCCTGGAGTGTACTTCGCGTGACTAGCGGGAGACAGTACTTC.